The TCR beta chain described here comes from a study of T cell repertoires in cytomegalovirus infection (dated by TCRdb to about 2019). Study-wide context: The HLA type of each donor mattered for the analysis, because public TCR beta signatures pointed to carriage of CMV infection along with the matching HLA type. What the study reported, not specific to this receptor: The ex vivo response was dominated by HLA-C-restricted CMV-specific TCR beta clonotypes, which also provided the single most frequent clonotype in two of eight donors. In both this cohort and an independent cohort of approximately 350 donors, the cumulative frequency of public TCR beta family members distinguished carriers of CMV infection plus the relevant HLA type.

Sequencing was performed on an Illumina HiSeq 1500. TCRdb reprocessing: public reads trimmed at Q25 with fastp, clones called with MiXCR, in-frame beta chains kept. Duplicate CDR3 protein sequences are folded into a single record with the most common DNA and genes. This sample is represented by roughly 200,000 distinct CDR3 sequences; approximately 18% of them were singletons. The biggest ten clones account for under 30% of the sample. Points on this clonotype: Its cognate antigen has yet to be identified. No much larger clonotype is one base removed from it; base qualities were not supplied.

The TCR originated in a human donor in good health (CMV status not recorded). Some clones in this sample may be carry-over from other donors' samples. Sequencing was performed on CD8+ T cells from PBMCs.

The sequenced DNA: TGCGCCAGCAGCCGAGTGGGGACGGTCACTGAAGCTTTCTTT. This translates into CASSRVGTVTEAFF. This receptor chain uses TRBV4-3 and TRBJ1-1; matching of 5 bases hints at TRBD1 as the D gene. Inclusive of the bounding cysteine and phenylalanine, the CDR3 is 14 residues long. Just the 42-base CDR3 DNA is kept, in frame starting at base 1. The germline V gene encodes CDR1 LGHNA and CDR2 YSLEER. V is shortened by 4 bases, J by 4 bases, and the region joining them spans 13 bases.